These T cell receptor beta chains were read from a single sample in a study of shared clonotypes between healthy human individuals. Sequenced by immunoSEQ multiplex PCR; TCRdb stores in-frame clones only, minus some. The sample lists some 2,400,000 clones, approximately 95% occurring once. Sequencing input: naive CD4+ T cells sorted from blood. These receptors were obtained from a man between 18 and 29 years old in good health. Each CDR3 is given with its conserved first and last residue. D genes are given only for firm matches. Not all rows give a size; the values are once, few, many and, for expanded clones, a class.

D	V	size	J	DNA	CDR3
TRBD1	TRBV5-6	.	TRBJ2-7	TGTGCCAGCAGCTGGGGACAGGGGGTTGTCGAGCAGTACTTC	CASSWGQGVVEQYF
.	TRBV9	.	TRBJ1-1	TGTGCCAGCAGCGTAAAGAGAATGAACACTGAAGCTTTCTTT	CASSVKRMNTEAFF
.	TRBV4-2	.	TRBJ2-1	TGTGCCAGCAGCCAAGAGCAGGGGAATGAGCAGTTCTTC	CASSQEQGNEQFF
TRBD1	TRBV29-1	.	TRBJ1-3	TGCAGCGCCGGAGGACAGGGGGCTGACACCATATATTTT	CSAGGQGADTIYF
.	TRBV4-3	.	TRBJ1-1	TGCGCCAGCAGCCAAGTGGGGGAGGGCACTGAAGCTTTCTTT	CASSQVGEGTEAFF
.	TRBV6-5	.	TRBJ2-2	TGTGCCAGCCGACGGTGGAACACCGGGGAGCTGTTTTTT	CASRRWNTGELFF
.	TRBV2	once	TRBJ2-5	TGTGCCACCAATAGGGGGTTTCAAGAGACCCAGTACTTC	CATNRGFQETQYF
TRBD2	TRBV5-1	.	TRBJ2-3	TGCGCCAGCAGCTCTGCCTACACTAGCGGGGGGCCCGATACGCAGTATTTT	CASSSAYTSGGPDTQYF
.	TRBV5-4	.	TRBJ2-1	TGTGCCAGCAGCCCGCTCGAGGGGCCCGCGCCCAATGAGCAGTTCTTC	CASSPLEGPAPNEQFF
TRBD2	TRBV27	.	TRBJ2-1	TGTGCCAGCAGTCCCGCGGGGGGTACCTACAATGAGCAGTTCTTC	CASSPAGGTYNEQFF
.	TRBV9	.	TRBJ2-7	TGTGCCAGCAGCCCCCGGGGAATGTCCTACGAGCAGTACTTC	CASSPRGMSYEQYF
.	TRBV7-2	.	TRBJ1-1	TGTGCCAGCAGCTTTATCCTCGAAGCTTTCTTT	CASSFILEAFF
TRBD2	TRBV5-1	.	TRBJ2-7	TGCGCCAGCAGCTTGGGAGGGACTAGCGGGAGCCTTGAGCAGTACTTC	CASSLGGTSGSLEQYF
TRBD1	TRBV4-1	.	TRBJ2-2	TGCGCCAGCAGCCAAGCGGGACAGGGTTTCACCGGGGAGCTGTTTTTT	CASSQAGQGFTGELFF
.	TRBV4-3	.	TRBJ2-1	TGCGCCAGCAGCCTTTCGATGGACAATGAGCAGTTCTTC	CASSLSMDNEQFF
.	TRBV28	.	TRBJ1-2	TGTGCCAGCAGTTCCAGGGGATGGGGCTATGGCTACACCTTC	CASSSRGWGYGYTF
TRBD2	TRBV2	once	TRBJ2-7	TGTGCCAGCAGTCTTACCCGACTAGCGGGAGGATCCGAGCAGTACTTC	CASSLTRLAGGSEQYF
.	TRBV15	.	TRBJ1-1	TGTGCCACCAGCCTTAGACGGATGAACACTGAAGCTTTCTTT	CATSLRRMNTEAFF
TRBD1	TRBV2	.	TRBJ1-1	TGTGCCACCGAAGACAGGGCTATGAACACTGAAGCTTTCTTT	CATEDRAMNTEAFF
.	TRBV7-8	.	TRBJ1-4	TGTGCCAGCAGCTTAGGAGGGGTCCTCAGGACTAATGAAAAACTGTTTTTT	CASSLGGVLRTNEKLFF
.	TRBV7-8	.	TRBJ1-1	TGTGCCAGCAGCTTTACCCCTCGGACGGATAACACTGAAGCTTTCTTT	CASSFTPRTDNTEAFF
.	TRBV9	.	TRBJ2-2	TGTGCCAGCAGCCTACTGTCCGTCTCCAACACCGGGGAGCTGTTTTTT	CASSLLSVSNTGELFF
TRBD1	TRBV4-3	.	TRBJ2-1	TGCGCCAGCAGCCCTCATATGACAGGGGTGCTCATCAATGAGCAGTTCTTC	CASSPHMTGVLINEQFF
TRBD1	TRBV5-4	.	TRBJ1-1	TGTGCCAGCAGCCAGGGGGGCACTGAAGCTTTCTTT	CASSQGGTEAFF
.	TRBV7-2	.	TRBJ1-5	TGTGCCAGCAGCCCAACTTATAGCAATCAGCCCCAGCATTTT	CASSPTYSNQPQHF
TRBD1	TRBV6-5	.	TRBJ1-4	TGTGCCAGCAGGCGACAGGGTTCGAATGAAAAACTGTTTTTT	CASRRQGSNEKLFF
.	TRBV7-2	.	TRBJ2-7	TGTGCCAGCATCGGCGGGCCTTCCTACGAGCAGTACTTC	CASIGGPSYEQYF
.	TRBV7-6	.	TRBJ2-7	TGTGCCAGCAGCAAGGCCGGGGAGGCCTACGAGCAGTACTTC	CASSKAGEAYEQYF
.	TRBV19	.	TRBJ1-2	TGTGCCAGTAGTGTGCAGGGTGGTGGCTACACCTTC	CASSVQGGGYTF
.	TRBV4-1	.	TRBJ2-1	TGCGCCAGCAGCCTCCAGGGAAGTAACTACAATGAGCAGTTCTTC	CASSLQGSNYNEQFF
.	TRBV7-2	.	TRBJ2-2	TGTGCCAGCAGCTTTGTAGGAAAGACCGGGGAGCTGTTTTTT	CASSFVGKTGELFF
.	TRBV7-2	.	TRBJ2-7	TGTGCCAGCAGCCCGGCGGCGCCATACGAGCAGTACTTC	CASSPAAPYEQYF
.	TRBV5-1	.	TRBJ2-7	TGCGCCAGCAGCTTGGTTCCAAACGAGCAGTACTTC	CASSLVPNEQYF